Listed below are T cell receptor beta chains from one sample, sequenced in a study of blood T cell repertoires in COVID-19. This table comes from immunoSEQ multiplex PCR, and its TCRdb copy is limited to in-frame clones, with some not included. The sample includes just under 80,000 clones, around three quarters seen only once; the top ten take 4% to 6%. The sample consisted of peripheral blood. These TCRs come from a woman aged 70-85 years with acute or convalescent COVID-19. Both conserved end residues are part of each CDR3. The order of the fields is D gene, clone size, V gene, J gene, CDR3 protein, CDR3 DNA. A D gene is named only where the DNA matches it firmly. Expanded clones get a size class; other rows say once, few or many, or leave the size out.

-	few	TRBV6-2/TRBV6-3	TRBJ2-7	CASSARTAAYEQYF	TGTGCCAGCAGTGCTAGGACAGCCGCCTACGAGCAGTACTTC
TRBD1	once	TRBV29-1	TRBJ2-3	CRISGGDRGLADTQYF	TGCAGGATTTCAGGGGGGGACAGGGGGCTCGCAGATACGCAGTATTTT
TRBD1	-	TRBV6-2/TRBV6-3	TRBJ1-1	CASSYSTGTGYTEAFF	TGTGCCAGCAGTTACTCAACAGGGACAGGGTACACTGAAGCTTTCTTT
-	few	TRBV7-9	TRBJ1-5	CASSETGNNQPQHF	TGTGCCAGCAGCGAGACAGGTAACAATCAGCCCCAGCATTTT
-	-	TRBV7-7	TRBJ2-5	CASSLARTAQETQYF	TGTGCTAGCAGCTTAGCCCGGACAGCCCAAGAGACCCAGTACTTC
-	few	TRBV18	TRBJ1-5	CASSPRQGNQPQHF	TGTGCCAGCTCACCTCGACAGGGCAATCAGCCCCAGCATTTT
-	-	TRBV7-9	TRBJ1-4	CASSSREGRREKLFF	TGTGCCAGCAGCTCGCGGGAGGGGCGGCGTGAAAAACTGTTTTTT
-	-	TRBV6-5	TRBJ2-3	CASSYSSGRADTQYF	TGTGCCAGCAGTTACTCGTCGGGTCGTGCAGATACGCAGTATTTT
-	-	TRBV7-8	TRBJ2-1	CASSLARGHGYNEQFF	TGTGCCAGCAGCTTAGCGCGGGGGCATGGGTACAATGAGCAGTTCTTC
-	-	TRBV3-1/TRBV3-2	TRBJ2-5	CASSTSQETQYF	TGTGCCAGCAGCACTAGTCAAGAGACCCAGTACTTC
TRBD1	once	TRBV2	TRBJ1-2	CASSLQGATYGYTF	TGTGCCAGCAGCCTACAGGGGGCGACCTATGGCTACACCTTC
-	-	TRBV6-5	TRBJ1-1	CASSGGSDTEAFF	TGTGCCAGCAGCGGGGGATCGGACACTGAAGCTTTCTTT
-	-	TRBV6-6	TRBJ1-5	CASSPNRDGGFHQPQHF	TGTGCCAGCAGTCCCAACAGGGATGGGGGTTTTCATCAGCCCCAGCATTTT
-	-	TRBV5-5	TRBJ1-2	CASSLGLTTNYGYTF	TGTGCCAGCAGCTTGGGACTTACAACGAACTATGGCTACACCTTC
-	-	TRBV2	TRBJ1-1	CASSEMGTSNTEAFF	TGTGCCAGCAGTGAAATGGGGACATCGAACACTGAAGCTTTCTTT
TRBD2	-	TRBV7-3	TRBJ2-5	CASSPVAGGSQETQYF	TGTGCCAGCAGCCCCGTAGCGGGGGGCTCCCAAGAGACCCAGTACTTC
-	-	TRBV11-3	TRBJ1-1	CASSLDHPNTEAFF	TGTGCCAGCAGCTTAGATCATCCGAACACTGAAGCTTTCTTT
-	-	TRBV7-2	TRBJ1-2	CASSPRTDTYGYTF	TGTGCCAGCAGCCCCCGGACAGACACCTATGGCTACACCTTC
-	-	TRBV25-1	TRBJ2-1	CASSDSSGQSHGQFF	TGTGCCAGCAGTGATTCTTCGGGTCAATCCCATGGGCAGTTCTTC
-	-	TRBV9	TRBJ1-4	CASSVSGTTNEKLFF	TGTGCCAGCAGCGTAAGCGGAACAACTAATGAAAAACTGTTTTTT
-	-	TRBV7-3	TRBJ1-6	CASSTGISGSPLHF	TGTGCCAGCAGCACAGGGATAAGTGGGTCACCCCTCCACTTT
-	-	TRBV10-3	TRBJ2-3	CAISHQATDTQYF	TGTGCCATCAGTCACCAGGCAACAGATACGCAGTATTTT
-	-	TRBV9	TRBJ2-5	CASSVDGGTQETQYF	TGTGCCAGCAGCGTAGACGGAGGAACCCAAGAGACCCAGTACTTC
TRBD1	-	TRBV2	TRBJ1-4	CASSAIKGADEKLFF	TGTGCCAGCAGTGCCATCAAGGGGGCGGATGAAAAACTGTTTTTT
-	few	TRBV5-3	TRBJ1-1	CARSSNQYRDTEAFF	TGTGCCAGAAGCTCTAATCAATACAGGGACACTGAAGCTTTCTTT
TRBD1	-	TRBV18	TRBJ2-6	CASSPMTGAGANVLTF	TGTGCCAGCTCACCCATGACAGGGGCTGGGGCCAACGTCCTGACTTTC
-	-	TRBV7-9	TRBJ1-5	CASSLQGNQPQHF	TGTGCCAGCAGCTTACAGGGCAATCAGCCCCAGCATTTT
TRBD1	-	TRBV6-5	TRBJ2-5	CASRRDRGLGETQYF	TGTGCCAGCAGAAGGGACAGGGGGCTCGGGGAGACCCAGTACTTC
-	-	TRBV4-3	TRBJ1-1	CASSQDRWGVGTEAFF	TGCGCCAGCAGCCAAGATAGGTGGGGAGTGGGCACTGAAGCTTTCTTT
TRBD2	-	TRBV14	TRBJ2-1	CASSPGLAGYNEQFF	TGTGCCAGCAGCCCGGGACTAGCGGGGTACAATGAGCAGTTCTTC
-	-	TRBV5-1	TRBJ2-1	CASSPPGLPSPNEQFF	TGCGCCAGCAGCCCACCAGGACTCCCAAGCCCCAATGAGCAGTTCTTC
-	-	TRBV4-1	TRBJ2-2	CASSQGNNMHTGELFF	TGCGCCAGCAGCCAAGGTAACAACATGCACACCGGGGAGCTGTTTTTT
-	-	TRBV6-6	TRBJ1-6	CASSPDLSPGQPLHF	TGTGCCAGCAGTCCGGATCTCAGCCCTGGACAACCCCTCCACTTT
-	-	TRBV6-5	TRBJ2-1	CASSWEVEPNEQFF	TGTGCCAGCAGTTGGGAGGTAGAGCCCAATGAGCAGTTCTTC
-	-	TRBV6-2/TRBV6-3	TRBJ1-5	CASSYYVVGLNNQPQHF	TGTGCCAGCAGTTATTACGTTGTGGGGCTTAACAATCAGCCCCAGCATTTT
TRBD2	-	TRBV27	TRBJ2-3	CASRMASGLTDTQYF	TGTGCCAGCAGGATGGCTAGCGGGCTCACAGATACGCAGTATTTT
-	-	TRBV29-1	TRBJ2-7	CSVGPRVGGEQYF	TGCAGCGTTGGGCCCAGGGTCGGGGGCGAGCAGTACTTC
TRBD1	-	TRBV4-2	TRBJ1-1	CASSPGQTGAEAFF	TGTGCCAGCAGCCCGGGACAGACTGGCGCTGAAGCTTTCTTT
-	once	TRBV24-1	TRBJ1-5	CATRAAGANQPQHF	TGTGCCACCCGAGCGGCAGGGGCTAATCAGCCCCAGCATTTT
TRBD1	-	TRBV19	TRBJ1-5	CASSRPGQVEKPQHF	TGTGCCAGTAGCCGACCGGGACAGGTTGAGAAGCCCCAGCATTTT
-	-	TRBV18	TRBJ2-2	CASSPLDIANTGELFF	TGTGCCAGCTCACCATTAGACATCGCGAACACCGGGGAGCTGTTTTTT
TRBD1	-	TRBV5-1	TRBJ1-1	CASSLAGQENTEAFF	TGCGCCAGCAGCTTGGCGGGACAGGAAAACACTGAAGCTTTCTTT
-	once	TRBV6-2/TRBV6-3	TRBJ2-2	CASSSTHTTGELFF	TGTGCCAGCAGTTCGACACATACCACCGGGGAGCTGTTTTTT
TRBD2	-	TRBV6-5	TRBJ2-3	CASRSGGAFTDTQYF	TGTGCCAGCAGGAGCGGGGGGGCCTTCACAGATACGCAGTATTTT
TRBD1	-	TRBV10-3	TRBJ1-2	CAISEGTGDYGYTF	TGTGCCATCAGTGAGGGAACAGGGGACTATGGCTACACCTTC
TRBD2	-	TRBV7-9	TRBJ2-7	CASSYGGVYEQYF	TGTGCCAGCAGCTACGGGGGGGTCTACGAGCAGTACTTC